This paragraph reports one T cell receptor beta chain. This clone was recorded once. The antigen it binds to is not known. Base qualities are not recorded, but no much larger clone differs from it by a single base. Unstimulated CD4+ memory cells were also sequenced in three donor pairs, together with CD4+ naive, CD8+ TEMRA, CD8+ naive and CD8+ effector memory subsets. Sorted unstimulated T cells and proliferating T cells recovered from mixed lymphocyte reactions underwent TCRbeta CDR3 sequencing. Fresh whole blood from about 9 HLA-typed healthy donors was used as the source from which PBMCs were isolated. The protocol used for the library was the immunoSEQ multiplex PCR assay. Each sample had 9 x 10^4 or so TCR templates assayed by the deep sequencing platform. Genomic DNA extracted from sorted T cells was used for TCRbeta CDR3 sequencing. In the authors' own workflow: The R programming language was used for clonal analysis of TCRbeta CDR3 data. Unstimulated samples were compared with post-reaction CFSE-low samples to define alloreactive CD4+ and CD8+ clones. By matching sequences to the repertoires of sorted unstimulated Treg and non-Treg cells, each alloreactive CD4+ clone was assigned a regulatory or non-regulatory origin. TCRdb provides this immuneACCESS table in a form limited to in-frame rearrangements. Some clones are lacking; in checked studies, under half of them reflect an unresolved V gene, and why the rest are absent is not known. V and J calls and clone size are given by that table; D and trimming were obtained from the DNA. For this sample the table gives tens of thousands of clones, of which roughly 96% were detected only once. Of the sample, around 0.03% is held by the ten largest clones.

The CDR3 numbers 16 residues from cysteine through phenylalanine. Here the CDR3 DNA is all that survives: 48 bases in frame from base 1. V loses 1 base at its end and J loses 4 bases; junction bases beyond the gene matches: 4. Via the germline V gene, CDR1 is MNHEY and CDR2 SVGAGI. This sample is drawn from a study of siplizumab effects on memory and regulatory T cells (dated by TCRdb to the late 2010s). The study in broad terms: The study examined how the anti-CD2 antibody siplizumab affects alloreactive T-cell subsets in allogeneic mixed lymphocyte reactions built from human PBMCs.

Overall study outcomes, separate from this receptor: The cumulative frequency of alloreactive sequences that could be traced back to unstimulated CD4+ memory T cells was significantly reduced by siplizumab. Among mappable alloreactive CD4+ clones, the Treg-derived fraction averaged around 70% with siplizumab versus around 29% in control reactions. Because sequences below about 10^-5 frequency were poorly captured, only a minor fraction of alloreactive clones could be mapped to unstimulated subsets. Roughly 80-97% of proliferating CD4+ or CD8+ clones could not be assigned a naive or memory phenotype. No functional confirmation was obtained for the suppressive function of proliferating Tregs from siplizumab cultures. Unstimulated naive T cells appeared to be more diverse than memory T cells, and naive cells seemed to make a substantial contribution to the alloresponse.

The chain was built from TRBV6-5 and TRBJ2-3, and 11 junctional nucleotides match TRBD1. The receptor was derived from a human donor in good health. Sequencing was performed on naive CD4+ T cells sorted from blood. Per the publication, the cell subset or site label means: unstimulated naive T cells. The encoded CDR3 is CASSYFGTGGADTQYF. The DNA sequence is TGTGCCAGCAGTTACTTCGGGACAGGGGGGGCAGATACGCAGTATTTT.